Listed here are 30 T cell receptor beta chains from one sample, sequenced in a study of Ad26.COV2.S vaccination and SARS-CoV-2 variants. Here immunoSEQ multiplex PCR was the method, and the copy in TCRdb shows in-frame clones only, minus some. Seen here are about 250,000 clones, around 87% observed once, and the top ten hold roughly 3.5%. Treatment in this sample: 15 to 20 received Ad26.COV2.S at low or high dose, single or two shots; 5 received placebo; per-sample allocation not given. On day 63 after the first injection, vaccine and placebo recipients gave samples. Sequences were derived from peripheral blood, sampled in a trial of Ad26.COV2.S vaccine versus placebo. The source of these receptors is a person aged 18-60 years who received the Ad26.COV2.S COVID-19 vaccine or a placebo.

J is TRBJ2-1 and V is TRBV19; 10 bases agree with TRBD2. The V gene end was trimmed by 3 bases and the J gene end by 5 bases; junction bases not matched to a gene: 7. The V gene's germline CDR1 is LNHDA and CDR2 SQIVND (reference sequence). The CDR3 totals 16 residues. CDR3 residues: CASSIGTSGAHNEQFF. CDR3 in DNA: TGTGCCAGTAGTATTGGTACTAGCGGGGCCCACAATGAGCAGTTCTTC.

The genes are TRBV6-1 and TRBJ2-1, with D perhaps given as TRBD1 or TRBD2 (5 bases each). This CDR3 is 14 amino acids long. V was shortened by 3 bases and J by 5 bases, with 11 bases between the two germline ends. Per the germline V gene, CDR1 is MNHNS and CDR2 is SASEGT. The CDR3 DNA reads TGTGCCAGCAGTGACCGGGACGAAAACAATGAGCAGTTCTTC. It specifies CASSDRDENNEQFF.

The gene calls are TRBV5-4 and TRBJ2-5; 8 nucleotides agree with TRBD1. V dropped 3 bases and J dropped 3; count of bases not matched to a gene: 4. Germline V gene data show CDR1 as SGHNT and CDR2 as YYREEE (reference sequence). The CDR3 extends over 14 amino acids. The CDR3 protein is CASSSGQGEETQYF. For the CDR3, the DNA is TGTGCCAGCAGCTCCGGACAGGGAGAAGAGACCCAGTACTTC.

CDR3 in amino acids: CASSHGQGGWENYGYTF. CDR3 coding DNA: TGTGCCAGCAGCCACGGACAGGGAGGGTGGGAGAACTATGGCTACACCTTC. The V call is TRBV5-4, the J call TRBJ1-2; the match to TRBD1 covers 8 bases. The CDR3 is made up of 17 amino acids. Germline values: CDR1 SGHNT, CDR2 YYREEE (reference sequence). J gave up 2 bases and V 4 bases, and 13 bases lay outside the gene matches.

V gene TRBV7-2 combines with J gene TRBJ1-5; a possible D gene is TRBD1 (6 bases). Deletions cut 6 bases from V and 4 bases from J, with 16 bases between. CDR3 length: 15 residues. Per the germline V gene, CDR1 is SGHTA and CDR2 is FQGNSA. CDR3 nucleotide sequence: TGTGCCAGCAGTAGGGTGGGGGACACAAATCAGCCCCAGCATTTT. Its protein is CASSRVGDTNQPQHF.

The chain couples TRBV6-5 to TRBJ1-2; D possibly corresponds to TRBD1 (6 bases). This CDR3 has 13 residues. CDR1 and CDR2 (germline): MNHEY, SVGAGI. V shed 5 bases and J shed 7 bases, with 14 bases lying between them. This CDR3 is CASSLPGGLGYTF. CDR3 in DNA: TGTGCCAGCAGTCTACCCGGGGGCCTTGGCTACACCTTC.

The rearrangement uses TRBV7-9 and TRBJ1-1; no reliable D call. This CDR3 spans 14 amino acids. Germline V lookup: CDR1 SEHNR, CDR2 FQNEAQ (reference sequence). With 2 bases removed from V and 3 bases from J, the gap between germline ends came to 10 bases. CDR3 nucleotides: TGTGCCAGCAGCTTACGAGGAGGCGACACTGAAGCTTTCTTT. This codes for CASSLRGGDTEAFF.

The rearrangement joins TRBV6-2 or TRBV6-3 to TRBJ1-1; no clear D gene. The germline V gene encodes CDR1 MNHEY and CDR2 SVGEGT. Trimming removed 2 bases at V and 6 bases at J, with 16 bases between. The CDR3 spans 15 residues. The CDR3 DNA is TGTGCCAGCAGTTACGAGAGGGTATCTGTGGCTGAAGCTTTCTTT. It codes for CASSYERVSVAEAFF.

V and J are TRBV2 and TRBJ2-3, with 12 bases lining up with TRBD2. CDR1 is SNHLY, CDR2 FYNNEI, per germline. V was clipped by 5 bases and J by 2 bases; unmatched bases: 8. The CDR3 loop spans 17 amino acids. The CDR3 sequence: CASSTALAGGNTDTQYF. For the CDR3, the DNA is TGTGCCAGCAGTACCGCTCTAGCGGGGGGGAACACAGATACGCAGTATTTT.

This chain uses TRBV4-3 with TRBJ2-1; 10 bases are a match to TRBD2. The V gene's germline CDR1 is LGHNA and CDR2 YSLEER. CDR3 length: 16 residues. Unmatched junction bases numbered 4, after V lost 1 base and J lost 4 bases. CDR3 in amino acids: CASSQVGLADYNEQFF. The CDR3 DNA reads as TGCGCCAGCAGCCAAGTTGGACTAGCGGATTACAATGAGCAGTTCTTC.

V is TRBV30 and J is TRBJ2-3; D might be TRBD1 or TRBD2, each matching 6 bases. CDR3 size: 15 residues. CDR1 and CDR2 (germline): GTSNPN, SVGIG (reference sequence). V shed 4 bases and J shed 3 bases, with 17 bases lying between them. The CDR3 here is CAWILWGAKTDTQYF. CDR3 sequence (DNA): TGTGCCTGGATCCTCTGGGGGGCCAAGACAGATACGCAGTATTTT. Together with reference TRBV30 and TRBJ2-3, the CDR3 gives the full variable domain: SQTIHQWPATLVQPVGSPLSLECTVEGTSNPNLYWYRQAAGRGLQLLFYSVGIGQISSEVPQNLSASRPQDRQFILSSKKLLLSDSGFYLCAWILWGAKTDTQYFGPGTRLTVL.

CDR3 protein: CASSEALGGENEQYF. DNA for the CDR3: TGTGCCAGCAGTGAAGCCCTTGGGGGAGAGAACGAGCAGTACTTC. The genes are TRBV6-1 and TRBJ2-7; perhaps D is TRBD1 or TRBD2 (5 bases each). The germline V gene encodes CDR1 MNHNS and CDR2 SASEGT. V lost 0 bases and J 5 bases, leaving 14 bases between the germline ends. The CDR3 spans 15 residues.

This clone occurred once. The chain has TRBV2 and TRBJ1-2, with D possibly being TRBD1 (5 bases). The ends were cut back, 2 bases at V and 1 base at J, with 8 bases in the middle. Germline V gives CDR1 SNHLY, CDR2 FYNNEI. The CDR3 has 14 residues. The chain's CDR3 is CASSERGINYGYTF. For the CDR3, the DNA is TGTGCCAGCAGTGAAAGGGGTATTAACTATGGCTACACCTTC.

The J gene is TRBJ1-2, the V gene TRBV7-9; TRBD1 aligns across 7 bases. The CDR3 covers 13 residues. The J segment lost 13 bases and the V segment lost 5 bases, leaving 13 bases of the junction unmatched. Germline V gene sequence: CDR1 SEHNR, CDR2 FQNEAQ (reference sequence). CDR3 in amino acids: CASSTTGAPTFTF. DNA of the CDR3: TGTGCCAGCAGCACCACAGGGGCTCCCACCTTCACCTTC.

The rearrangement joins TRBV6-1 to TRBJ2-1, with 7 bases lining up with TRBD1. The CDR3 spans 15 residues. V trimming: 3 bases; J trimming: 8 bases; junction bases outside the gene matches: 10. Germline lookup yields CDR1 MNHNS and CDR2 SASEGT. CDR3 residues: CASSDMGQLEDEQFF. CDR3 nucleotides: TGTGCCAGCAGTGATATGGGACAGCTCGAGGATGAGCAGTTCTTC.

This chain connects TRBV28 to TRBJ1-1, with D perhaps TRBD1 (6 bases). The V and J ends lost 4 bases and 3 bases respectively, with 18 bases between them. Germline CDR1 reads MDHEN; CDR2 reads SYDVKM. This CDR3 region has 16 residues. The CDR3, as DNA: TGTGCCAGCAGTTCCCCGACGGGGGGGCTGGACACTGAAGCTTTCTTT. Amino acids: CASSSPTGGLDTEAFF.

The V gene is TRBV10-1, the J gene TRBJ1-2; maybe TRBD1 (5 bases). The ends were cut back, 3 bases at V and 4 bases at J, with 15 bases in the middle. Germline CDR1 WNHNN, CDR2 SYGVQD (reference sequence). CDR3 size: 15 residues. As DNA, the CDR3 is TGCGCCAGCAGTGACTCGAAGACCGGGACCTATGGCTACACCTTC. This codes for CASSDSKTGTYGYTF.

The rearrangement joins TRBV4-3 to TRBJ2-3; maybe TRBD2 (5 bases). With 4 bases removed from V and 3 bases from J, the gap between germline ends came to 11 bases. Germline-derived CDR1 and CDR2 are LGHNA and YSLEER. The CDR3 spans 14 residues. CDR3 DNA: TGCGCCAGCAGCCGCGACTATGTGACAGATACGCAGTATTTT. Translating it yields CASSRDYVTDTQYF.

The chain uses TRBV20-1 and TRBJ2-7, with D tentatively TRBD1 or TRBD2 (5 bases each). This CDR3 has 15 residues. V was pared by 3 bases and J by 2 bases, with 17 bases between. Germline lookup yields CDR1 DFQATT and CDR2 SNEGSKA (reference sequence). The DNA for the CDR3 is TGCAGTGCTAGTGGGGGATCCGGCAGAACCTACGAGCAGTACTTC. This sequence encodes CSASGGSGRTYEQYF.

The chain is built from TRBV12-3 or TRBV12-4 and TRBJ1-2; D is ambiguous. Trimming removed 0 bases from V and 4 bases from J, with 6 bases in between. The CDR3 sequence is 13 residues long. The CDR3 nucleotides read TGTGCCAGCAGTTTAGCAGGGCTCTATGGCTACACCTTC. It codes for CASSLAGLYGYTF.

V and J are TRBV11-2 and TRBJ1-1; TRBD1 matches 8 bases. V dropped 1 base and J dropped 4; count of bases not matched to a gene: 5. The germline V gene has CDR1 SGHAT and CDR2 FQNNGV. This CDR3 region has 15 residues. CDR3 in DNA: TGTGCCAGCAGCTTAGTCGGACAGGGCGGCACTGAAGCTTTCTTT. This translates into CASSLVGQGGTEAFF.

The CDR3 region is CASSLGGTGNQPQHF. The CDR3 bases are TGTGCCAGCAGCCTGGGAGGGACGGGCAATCAGCCCCAGCATTTT. V and J are TRBV6-6 and TRBJ1-5; maybe TRBD1 (5 bases). Germline CDR1 is MNHNY and CDR2 is SVGAGI (reference sequence). V shed 6 bases and J shed 2 bases, with 14 bases lying between them. This CDR3 has 15 residues.

This chain links TRBV4-2 with TRBJ2-4, with 14 bases fitting TRBD2. CDR3 length equals 20 residues. Germline V gene sequence: CDR1 LGHNA, CDR2 YNFKEQ. The V and J ends lost 1 base and 0 bases, in that order; junction bases with no gene match: 8. This CDR3 is CASSQVGLAGGRLAKNIQYF. In nucleotides, the CDR3 is TGTGCCAGCAGCCAAGTAGGACTAGCGGGAGGACGGCTAGCCAAAAACATTCAGTACTTC.

The chain recombines TRBV4-3 with TRBJ2-7; D possibly matches TRBD1 or TRBD2 (5 bases each). Germline V gives CDR1 LGHNA, CDR2 YSLEER. Trimming left V 0 bases short and J 3 bases short, with 9 bases between. The CDR3 runs 14 residues. The CDR3, as DNA: TGCGCCAGCAGCCAAGATGGGACCTACTACGAGCAGTACTTC. It translates to CASSQDGTYYEQYF.

The chain recombines TRBV6-5 with TRBJ2-7; tentative D call: TRBD1 (6 bases). This CDR3 has 14 amino acids. The germline V and J ends were trimmed by 4 bases and 2 bases, with 12 bases remaining between them. Germline values: CDR1 MNHEY, CDR2 SVGAGI. CDR3 sequence reads: CASSSQGEAYEQYF. The CDR3, as DNA: TGTGCCAGCAGTTCACAGGGAGAAGCCTACGAGCAGTACTTC.

V usage is TRBV2 and J usage is TRBJ1-1; unclear D gene. The CDR3 runs 16 residues. Germline V gene lookup returns CDR1 SNHLY and CDR2 FYNNEI. V dropped 1 base and J dropped 5 bases, with 17 bases sitting between them. Written as DNA, the CDR3 is TGTGCCAGCAGTGAAGAAAGGGTATTGTTGTGGACTGAAGCTTTCTTT. Encoded protein: CASSEERVLLWTEAFF.

V gene TRBV10-3 combines with J gene TRBJ1-1; a possible D gene is TRBD1 (5 bases). The ends were cut back, 4 bases at V and 0 bases at J, with 12 bases in the middle. Germline CDR1 is ENHRY and CDR2 is SYGVKD. The CDR3 is 15 amino acids. The CDR3 sequence: CAISGGEGMNTEAFF. CDR3 coding DNA: TGTGCCATCAGTGGAGGGGAGGGGATGAACACTGAAGCTTTCTTT.

This clone was counted a single time. The CDR3 loop is CASSEIIGGGRNGYTF. CDR3 sequence (DNA): TGTGCCAGCAGTGAGATAATAGGGGGCGGTAGGAATGGCTACACCTTC. The chain couples TRBV6-1 to TRBJ1-2; 7 bases are a match to TRBD1. Germline lookup yields CDR1 MNHNS and CDR2 SASEGT. The CDR3 runs to 16 residues. With 3 bases clipped from V and 6 bases from J, the junction kept 13 bases outside the gene matches.

The chain uses TRBV3-1 (or the pseudogene TRBV3-2) and TRBJ1-5; possibly TRBD1 for D (6 bases). V was cut by 4 bases and J by 0 bases, with 22 bases left in between. The CDR3 extends over 19 amino acids. Germline V gene data show CDR1 as LGHDT and CDR2 as YNNKEL (reference sequence). CDR3 sequence (DNA): TGTGCCAGCAGCCTAGGGAGATGGGGGGCTGGGGATAGCAATCAGCCCCAGCATTTT. It encodes CASSLGRWGAGDSNQPQHF.

The chain uses TRBV5-1 and TRBJ2-5; D is uncertain. V was clipped by 7 bases and J by 5 bases, with 21 bases between them. Germline CDR1 reads SGHRS; CDR2 reads YFSETQ. The CDR3 runs 15 residues. The CDR3 region is CASRGTPAPQETQYF. The DNA of the CDR3 is TGCGCCAGCCGCGGAACCCCGGCCCCTCAGGAGACCCAGTACTTC.